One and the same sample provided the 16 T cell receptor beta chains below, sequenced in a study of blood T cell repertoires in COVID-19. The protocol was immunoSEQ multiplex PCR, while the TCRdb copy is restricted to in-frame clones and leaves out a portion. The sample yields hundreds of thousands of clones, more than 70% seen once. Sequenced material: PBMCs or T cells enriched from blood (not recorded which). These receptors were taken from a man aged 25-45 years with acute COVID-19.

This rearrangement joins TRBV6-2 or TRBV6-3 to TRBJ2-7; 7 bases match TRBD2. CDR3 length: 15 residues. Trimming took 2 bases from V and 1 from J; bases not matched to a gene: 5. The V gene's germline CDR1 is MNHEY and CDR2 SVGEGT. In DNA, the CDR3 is TGTGCCAGCAGTTACGACCAGCGGGGATCCTACGAGCAGTACTTC. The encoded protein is CASSYDQRGSYEQYF.

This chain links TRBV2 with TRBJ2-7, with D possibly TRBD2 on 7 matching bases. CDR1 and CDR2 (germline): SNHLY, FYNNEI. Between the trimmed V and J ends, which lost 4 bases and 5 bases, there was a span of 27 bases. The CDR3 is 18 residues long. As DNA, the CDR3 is TGTGCCAGCAGTGTCCCAAGAGGGGGGGGACACCCAAAGGACGAGCAGTACTTC. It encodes CASSVPRGGGHPKDEQYF.

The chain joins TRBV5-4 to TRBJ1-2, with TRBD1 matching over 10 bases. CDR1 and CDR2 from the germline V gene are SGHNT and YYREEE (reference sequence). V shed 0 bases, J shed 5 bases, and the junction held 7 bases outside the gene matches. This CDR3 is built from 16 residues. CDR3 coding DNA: TGTGCCAGCAGCTTGGGACAGGGGGCGCTAGGTTATGGCTACACCTTC. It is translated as CASSLGQGALGYGYTF.

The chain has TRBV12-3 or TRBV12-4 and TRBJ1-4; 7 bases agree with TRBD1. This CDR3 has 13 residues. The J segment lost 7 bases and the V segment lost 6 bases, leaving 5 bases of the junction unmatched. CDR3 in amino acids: CASSHGTAEKLFF. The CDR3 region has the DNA TGTGCCAGCAGCCATGGGACAGCTGAAAAACTGTTTTTT.

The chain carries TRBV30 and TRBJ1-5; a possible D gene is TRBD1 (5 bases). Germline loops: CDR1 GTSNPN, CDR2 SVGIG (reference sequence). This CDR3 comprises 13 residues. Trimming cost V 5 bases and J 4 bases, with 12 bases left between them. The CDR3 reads CAWDSGGNQPQHF. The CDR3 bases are TGTGCCTGGGACAGCGGGGGAAATCAGCCCCAGCATTTT.

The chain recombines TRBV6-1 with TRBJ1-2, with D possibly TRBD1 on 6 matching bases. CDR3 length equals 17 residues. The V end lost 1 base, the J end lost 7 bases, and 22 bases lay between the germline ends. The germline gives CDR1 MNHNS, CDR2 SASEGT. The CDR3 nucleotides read TGTGCCAGCAGTGAAGAGATGTCAGGCGTCCCCAGGGGTGGCTACACCTTC. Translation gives CASSEEMSGVPRGGYTF.

The CDR3 DNA follows: TGTGCCAGCAGCTCGAAACTAGCGGGGGTTTACAATGAGCAGTTCTTC. It yields the protein CASSSKLAGVYNEQFF. This rearrangement joins TRBV9 to TRBJ2-1; TRBD2 aligns across 11 bases. Germline V gene sequence: CDR1 SGDLS, CDR2 YYNGEE. The CDR3 is 16 residues long. The V segment lost 4 bases and the J segment 4 bases; nucleotides outside the gene matches: 7.

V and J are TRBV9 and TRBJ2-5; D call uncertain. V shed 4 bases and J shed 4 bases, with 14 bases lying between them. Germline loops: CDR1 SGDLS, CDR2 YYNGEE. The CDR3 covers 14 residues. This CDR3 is CASSPHLRRETQYF. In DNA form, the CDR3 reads TGTGCCAGCAGCCCCCATCTCAGGCGAGAGACCCAGTACTTC.

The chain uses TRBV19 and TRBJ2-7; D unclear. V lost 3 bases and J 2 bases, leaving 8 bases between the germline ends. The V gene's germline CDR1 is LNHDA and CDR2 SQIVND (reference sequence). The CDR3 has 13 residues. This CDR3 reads CASSISETYEQYF. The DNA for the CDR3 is TGTGCCAGTAGTATTTCTGAGACCTACGAGCAGTACTTC.

The CDR3 DNA reads TGTGCCAGCAGCCTTTACCCCCAGGGAGGAGAGACCCAGTACTTC. This encodes CASSLYPQGGETQYF. The chain has TRBV3-1 (or the pseudogene TRBV3-2) and TRBJ2-5; perhaps TRBD2 as D (6 bases). The germline CDR1 and CDR2 sequences are LGHDT and YNNKEL (reference sequence). Trimming stripped 4 bases from V and 4 bases from J, with 16 bases between. The CDR3 is 15 amino acids.

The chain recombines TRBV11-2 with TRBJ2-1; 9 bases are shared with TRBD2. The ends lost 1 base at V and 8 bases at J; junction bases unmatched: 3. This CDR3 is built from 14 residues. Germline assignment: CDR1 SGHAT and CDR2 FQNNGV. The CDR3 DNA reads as TGTGCCAGCAGCTTAGGCGGGGGGGGATATGAGCAGTTCTTC. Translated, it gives CASSLGGGGYEQFF.

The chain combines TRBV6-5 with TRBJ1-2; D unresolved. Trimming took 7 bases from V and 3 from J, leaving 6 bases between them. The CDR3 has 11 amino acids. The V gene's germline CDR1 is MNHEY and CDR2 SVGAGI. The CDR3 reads CASTADYGYTF. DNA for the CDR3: TGTGCCAGCACCGCGGACTATGGCTACACCTTC.

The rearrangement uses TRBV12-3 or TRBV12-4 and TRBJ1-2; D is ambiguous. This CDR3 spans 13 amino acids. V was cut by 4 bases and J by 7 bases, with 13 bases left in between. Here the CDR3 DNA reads TGTGCCAGCAGTTCCCTAGAGGGCCTTGGCTACACCTTC. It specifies CASSSLEGLGYTF.

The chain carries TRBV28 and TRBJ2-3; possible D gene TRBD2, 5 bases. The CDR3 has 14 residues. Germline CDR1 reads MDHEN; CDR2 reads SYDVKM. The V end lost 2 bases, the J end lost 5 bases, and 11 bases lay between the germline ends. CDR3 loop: CASSLGGWEDTQYF. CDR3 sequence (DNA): TGTGCCAGCAGTTTAGGCGGGTGGGAAGATACGCAGTATTTT. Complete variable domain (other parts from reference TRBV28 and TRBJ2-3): DVKVTQSSRYLVKRTGEKVFLECVQDMDHENMFWYRQDPGLGLRLIYFSYDVKMKEKGDIPEGYSVSREKKERFSLILESASTNQTSMYLCASSLGGWEDTQYFGPGTRLTVL.

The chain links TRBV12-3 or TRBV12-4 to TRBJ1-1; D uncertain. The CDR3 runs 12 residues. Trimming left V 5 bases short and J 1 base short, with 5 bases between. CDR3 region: CASSPQNTEAFF. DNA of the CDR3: TGTGCCAGCAGTCCACAGAACACTGAAGCTTTCTTT.

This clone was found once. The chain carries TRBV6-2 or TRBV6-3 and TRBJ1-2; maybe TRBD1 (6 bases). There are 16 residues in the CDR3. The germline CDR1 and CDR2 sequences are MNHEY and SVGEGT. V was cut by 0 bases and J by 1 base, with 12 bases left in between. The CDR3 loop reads CASSYSDRTSNYGYTF. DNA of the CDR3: TGTGCCAGCAGTTACTCGGACAGAACGAGTAACTATGGCTACACCTTC.